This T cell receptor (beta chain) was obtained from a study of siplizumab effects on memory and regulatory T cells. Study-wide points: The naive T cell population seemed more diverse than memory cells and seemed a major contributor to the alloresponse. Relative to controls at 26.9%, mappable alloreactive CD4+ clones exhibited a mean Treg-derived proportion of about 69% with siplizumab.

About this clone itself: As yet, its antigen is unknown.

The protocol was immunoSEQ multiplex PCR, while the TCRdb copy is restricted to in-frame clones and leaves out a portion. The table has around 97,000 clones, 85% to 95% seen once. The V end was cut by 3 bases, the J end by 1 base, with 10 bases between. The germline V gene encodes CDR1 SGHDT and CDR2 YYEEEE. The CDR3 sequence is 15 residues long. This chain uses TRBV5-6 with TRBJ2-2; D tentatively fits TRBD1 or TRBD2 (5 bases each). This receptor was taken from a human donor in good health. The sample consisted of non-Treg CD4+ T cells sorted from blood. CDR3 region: CASSWGTVNTGELFF. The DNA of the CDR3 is TGTGCCAGCAGCTGGGGGACGGTGAACACCGGGGAGCTGTTTTTT.